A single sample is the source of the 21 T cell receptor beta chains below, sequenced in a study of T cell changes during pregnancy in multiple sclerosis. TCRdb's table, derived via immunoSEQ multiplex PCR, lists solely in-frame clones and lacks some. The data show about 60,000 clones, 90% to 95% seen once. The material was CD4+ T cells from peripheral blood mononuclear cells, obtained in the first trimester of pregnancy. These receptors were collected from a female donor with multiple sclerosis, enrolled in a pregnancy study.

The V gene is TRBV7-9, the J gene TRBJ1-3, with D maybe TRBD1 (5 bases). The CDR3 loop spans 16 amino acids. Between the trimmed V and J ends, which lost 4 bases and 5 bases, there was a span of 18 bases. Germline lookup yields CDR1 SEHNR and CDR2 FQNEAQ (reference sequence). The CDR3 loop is CASSSRSADSRNTIYF. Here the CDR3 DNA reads TGTGCCAGCAGCTCCCGGTCCGCCGACAGCCGAAACACCATATATTTT. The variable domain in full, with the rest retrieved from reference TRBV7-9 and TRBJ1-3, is DTGVSQNPRHKITKRGQNVTFRCDPISEHNRLYWYRQTLGQGPEFLTYFQNEAQLEKSRLLSDRFSAERPKGSFSTLEIQRTEQGDSAMYLCASSSRSADSRNTIYFGEGSWLTVV.

The CDR3 here is CASSSGQGREKLFF. CDR3 sequence (DNA): TGTGCCAGCAGCTCGGGACAGGGAAGAGAAAAACTGTTTTTT. V gene TRBV5-4 combines with J gene TRBJ1-4, with TRBD1 matching 9 bases. Germline V gives CDR1 SGHNT, CDR2 YYREEE (reference sequence). V lost 3 bases and J lost 8; bases outside the gene matches: 5. This CDR3 has 14 residues.

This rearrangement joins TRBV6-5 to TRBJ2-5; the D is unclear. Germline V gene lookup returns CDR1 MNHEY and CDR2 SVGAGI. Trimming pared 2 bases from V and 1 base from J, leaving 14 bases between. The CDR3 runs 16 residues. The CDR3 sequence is CASSYLPPRTQETQYF. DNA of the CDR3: TGTGCCAGCAGTTACCTACCCCCCCGAACCCAAGAGACCCAGTACTTC.

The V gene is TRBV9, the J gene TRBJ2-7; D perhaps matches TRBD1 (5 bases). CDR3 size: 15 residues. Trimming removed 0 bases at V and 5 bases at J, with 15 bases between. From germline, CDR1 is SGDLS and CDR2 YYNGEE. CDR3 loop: CASSVVSGPPHEQYF. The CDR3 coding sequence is TGTGCCAGCAGCGTAGTGTCAGGGCCCCCACACGAGCAGTACTTC.

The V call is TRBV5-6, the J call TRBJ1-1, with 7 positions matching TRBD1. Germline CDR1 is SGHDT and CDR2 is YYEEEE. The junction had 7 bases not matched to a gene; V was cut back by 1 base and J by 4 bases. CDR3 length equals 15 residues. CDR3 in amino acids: CASSLSPQGSTEAFF. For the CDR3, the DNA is TGTGCCAGCAGCTTGTCCCCACAGGGGAGCACTGAAGCTTTCTTT.

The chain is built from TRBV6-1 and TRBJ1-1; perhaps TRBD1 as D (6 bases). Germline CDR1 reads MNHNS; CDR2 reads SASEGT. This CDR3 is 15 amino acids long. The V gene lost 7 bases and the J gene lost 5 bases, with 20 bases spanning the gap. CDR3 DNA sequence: TGTGCCAGCACCTCCGGGACACTAGGTAGTACTGAAGCTTTCTTT. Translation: CASTSGTLGSTEAFF.

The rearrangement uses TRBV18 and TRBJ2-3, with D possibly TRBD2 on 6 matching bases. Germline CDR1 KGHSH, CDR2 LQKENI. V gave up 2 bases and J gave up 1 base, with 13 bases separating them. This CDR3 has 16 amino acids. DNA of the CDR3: TGTGCCAGCTCACCAGGAGGGGATGTTGGCACAGATACGCAGTATTTT. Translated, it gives CASSPGGDVGTDTQYF. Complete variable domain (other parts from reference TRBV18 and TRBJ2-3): NAGVMQNPRHLVRRRGQEARLRCSPMKGHSHVYWYRQLPEEGLKFMVYLQKENIIDESGMPKERFSAEFPKEGPSILRIQQVVRGDSAAYFCASSPGGDVGTDTQYFGPGTRLTVL.

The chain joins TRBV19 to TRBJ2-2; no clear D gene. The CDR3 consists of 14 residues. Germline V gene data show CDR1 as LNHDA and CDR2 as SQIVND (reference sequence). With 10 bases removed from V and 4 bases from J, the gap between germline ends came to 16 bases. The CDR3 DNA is TGTGCCACCTCCCCCCAGGTATTCACCGGGGAGCTGTTTTTT. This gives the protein CATSPQVFTGELFF. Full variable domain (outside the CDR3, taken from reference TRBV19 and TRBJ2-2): DGGITQSPKYLFRKEGQNVTLSCEQNLNHDAMYWYRQDPGQGLRLIYYSQIVNDFQKGDIAEGYSVSREKKESFPLTVTSAQKNPTAFYLCATSPQVFTGELFFGEGSRLTVL.

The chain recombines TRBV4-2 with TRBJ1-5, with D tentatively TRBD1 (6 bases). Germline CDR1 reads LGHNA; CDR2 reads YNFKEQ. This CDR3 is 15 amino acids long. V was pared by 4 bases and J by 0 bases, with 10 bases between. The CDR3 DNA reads TGTGCCAGCAGCCCGCAAGGGGGTAGCAATCAGCCCCAGCATTTT. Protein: CASSPQGGSNQPQHF.

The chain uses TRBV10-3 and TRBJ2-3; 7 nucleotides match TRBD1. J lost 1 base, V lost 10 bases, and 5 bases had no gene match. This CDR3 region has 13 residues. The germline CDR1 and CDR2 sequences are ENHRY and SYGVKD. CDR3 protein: CATGTDGTDTQYF. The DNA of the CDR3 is TGTGCCACCGGGACAGACGGCACAGATACGCAGTATTTT.

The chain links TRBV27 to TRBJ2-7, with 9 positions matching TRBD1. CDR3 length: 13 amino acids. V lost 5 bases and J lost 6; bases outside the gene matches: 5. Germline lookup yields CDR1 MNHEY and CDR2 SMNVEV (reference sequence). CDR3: CASSRDREFEQYF. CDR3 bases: TGTGCCAGCAGTAGGGACAGGGAGTTCGAGCAGTACTTC.

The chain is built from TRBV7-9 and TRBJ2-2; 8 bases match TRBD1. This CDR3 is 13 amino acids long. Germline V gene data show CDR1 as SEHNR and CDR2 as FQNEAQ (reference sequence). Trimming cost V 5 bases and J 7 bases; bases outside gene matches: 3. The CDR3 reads CASSPGGHGELFF. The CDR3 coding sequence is TGTGCCAGCAGCCCAGGGGGCCACGGGGAGCTGTTTTTT. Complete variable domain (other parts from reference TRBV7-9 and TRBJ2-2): DTGVSQNPRHKITKRGQNVTFRCDPISEHNRLYWYRQTLGQGPEFLTYFQNEAQLEKSRLLSDRFSAERPKGSFSTLEIQRTEQGDSAMYLCASSPGGHGELFFGEGSRLTVL.

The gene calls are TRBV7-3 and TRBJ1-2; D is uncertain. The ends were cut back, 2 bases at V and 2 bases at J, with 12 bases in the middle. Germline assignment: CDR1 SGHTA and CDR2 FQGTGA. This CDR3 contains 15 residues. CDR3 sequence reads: CASSLDGGLNYGYTF. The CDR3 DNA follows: TGTGCCAGCAGCTTAGATGGCGGACTGAACTATGGCTACACCTTC.

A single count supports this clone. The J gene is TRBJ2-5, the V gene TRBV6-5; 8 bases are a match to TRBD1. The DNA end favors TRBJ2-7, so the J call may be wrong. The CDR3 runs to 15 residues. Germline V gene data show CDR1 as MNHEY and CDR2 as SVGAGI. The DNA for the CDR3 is TGTGCCAGCAGCAGCCGGGACAGGCCAGTCTACGAGCAGTACTTC. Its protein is CASSSRDRPVYEQYF.

In nucleotides, the CDR3 is TGTGCCAGTTTGAGGGGAGGGGGCACTGAAGCTTTCTTT. Translating it yields CASLRGGGTEAFF. The chain is built from TRBV6-6 and TRBJ1-1; TRBD1 might be the D (6 bases). Trimming removed 9 bases from V and 4 bases from J, with 15 bases in between. Looked up from germline, CDR1 is MNHNY and CDR2 is SVGAGI (reference sequence). This CDR3 is 13 amino acids long.

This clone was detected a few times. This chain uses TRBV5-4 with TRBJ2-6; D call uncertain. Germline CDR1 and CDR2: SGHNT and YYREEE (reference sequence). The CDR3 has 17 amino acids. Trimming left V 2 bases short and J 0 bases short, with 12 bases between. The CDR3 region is CASSLALPVSGANVLTF. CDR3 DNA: TGTGCCAGCAGCTTAGCCCTACCCGTCTCTGGGGCCAACGTCCTGACTTTC.

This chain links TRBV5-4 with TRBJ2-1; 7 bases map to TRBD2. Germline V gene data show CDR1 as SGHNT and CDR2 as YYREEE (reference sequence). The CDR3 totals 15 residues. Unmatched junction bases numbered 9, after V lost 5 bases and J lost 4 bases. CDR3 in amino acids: CASSQRDILYNEQFF. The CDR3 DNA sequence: TGTGCCAGCAGTCAGCGGGATATACTTTACAATGAGCAGTTCTTC.

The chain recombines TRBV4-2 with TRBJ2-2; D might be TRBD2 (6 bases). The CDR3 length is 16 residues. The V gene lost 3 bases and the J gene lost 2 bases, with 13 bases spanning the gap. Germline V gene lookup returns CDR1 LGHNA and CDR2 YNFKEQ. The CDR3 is CASSHPGLPNTGELFF. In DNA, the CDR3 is TGTGCCAGCAGCCACCCGGGACTGCCAAACACCGGGGAGCTGTTTTTT.

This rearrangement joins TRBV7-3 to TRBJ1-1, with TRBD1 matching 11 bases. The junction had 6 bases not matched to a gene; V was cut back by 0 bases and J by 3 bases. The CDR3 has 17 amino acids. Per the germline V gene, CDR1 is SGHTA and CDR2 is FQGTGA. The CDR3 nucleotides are TGTGCCAGCAGCTTAACACCGGACAGGGGGCGGTACACTGAAGCTTTCTTT. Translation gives CASSLTPDRGRYTEAFF.

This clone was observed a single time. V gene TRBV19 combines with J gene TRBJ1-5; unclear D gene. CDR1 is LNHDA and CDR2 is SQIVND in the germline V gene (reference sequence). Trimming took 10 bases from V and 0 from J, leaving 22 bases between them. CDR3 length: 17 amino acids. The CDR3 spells CATGGRRLDYSNQPQHF. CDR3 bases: TGTGCCACCGGAGGCCGCCGACTCGATTATAGCAATCAGCCCCAGCATTTT.

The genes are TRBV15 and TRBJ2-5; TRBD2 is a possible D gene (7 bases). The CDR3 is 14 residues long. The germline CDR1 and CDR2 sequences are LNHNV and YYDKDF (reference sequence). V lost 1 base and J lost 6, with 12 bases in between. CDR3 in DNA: TGTGCCACCAGCAGAGTGGGGGGGGCGAAGACCCAGTACTTC. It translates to CATSRVGGAKTQYF.